The sequence of this TCR beta chain was determined in a study of early T cells in non-severe SARS-CoV-2 infection. The wider study: Bulk RNA from unsorted whole blood was sequenced; chains were unpaired.

Trimming removed 0 bases from V and 4 bases from J; junction bases left unmatched: 5. This CDR3 has 16 residues. Looked up from germline, CDR1 is SGHRS and CDR2 is YFSETQ. This clonotype was seen repeatedly, ten times or more. The TCR library protocol attached unique molecular identifiers to the individual cDNA molecules. MiXCR, run by TCRdb on the 5' RACE reads, gives a single entry per CDR3 protein. The repertoire has roughly 50,000 distinct CDR3 sequences, 7.5% to 9.5% of them found once; the top ten carry approximately 4%. This rearrangement joins TRBV5-1 to TRBJ2-2; 8 nucleotides align to TRBD2. The source material was whole blood. This TCR came from an adult who was a healthcare worker with PCR-confirmed SARS-CoV-2 infection or an uninfected control (not recorded which). The CDR3 here is CASSLVSGRGTGELFF. Here the CDR3 DNA reads TGCGCCAGCAGCTTGGTGAGCGGGAGAGGCACCGGGGAGCTGTTTTTT.